The following is a T cell receptor (beta chain) sequence with its context. This sample stems from a study of blood T cell repertoires in COVID-19. Germline values: CDR1 GTSNPN, CDR2 SVGIG (reference sequence). The CDR3 has 13 residues. V was trimmed by 6 bases and J by 3 bases, leaving 14 bases between them. Generated by immunoSEQ multiplex PCR, the TCRdb table keeps only in-frame clones and is missing some. The table has around 150,000 clones, 81% seen once. The TCR was taken from a woman aged 55 to 70 with active or convalescent COVID-19. The chain links TRBV30 to TRBJ1-2; D is perhaps TRBD1 (6 bases). The sample consisted of peripheral blood. CDR3 region: CACPSAGDYGYTF. CDR3 coding DNA: TGTGCCTGCCCCTCAGCAGGGGACTATGGCTACACCTTC.